This T cell receptor beta chain was recovered during a study of blood T cell repertoires in COVID-19. Method: immunoSEQ multiplex PCR; TCRdb's copy keeps in-frame clones and lacks some. Counted here are about 210,000 clones, roughly 80% occurring once; the ten biggest clones make up 2% to 3%. Sequencing was performed on peripheral blood. The source of this sequence is a middle-aged woman with active or convalescent COVID-19.

CDR3: CSVEEHRVDTEAFF. CDR3 nucleotide sequence: TGCAGCGTTGAAGAACACAGGGTGGACACTGAAGCTTTCTTT. The V and J genes are TRBV29-1 and TRBJ1-1, with a tentative D call TRBD1 (6 bases). The CDR3 loop spans 14 amino acids. The V and J ends lost 0 bases and 3 bases respectively, with 11 bases between them. Germline CDR1 reads SQVTM; CDR2 reads ANQGSEA.